This TCR beta chain was retrieved from a study of monozygotic twins with inflammatory bowel disease. The authors isolated total RNA from whole blood without sorting T cells. This CDR3 has 15 residues. Germline lookup yields CDR1 SEHNR and CDR2 FQNEAQ (reference sequence). Broader study findings: Neither one strong signal nor one clonotype associated with IBD was supported. In patient repertoires, differing immunosuppressive treatments may have added some variability.

As regards this clonotype: Its antigen is not identified.

TCRdb reanalyzed the 5' RACE reads and collapses them to one entry per CDR3 protein, without DNA. The sample holds 300,000 to 400,000 distinct CDR3 sequences. Specimen: blood. This TCR was recovered from a human donor with ulcerative colitis or Crohn's disease, or a healthy co-twin of an affected twin (not recorded which). The chain uses TRBV7-9 and TRBJ1-3. The chain's CDR3 is CASSPPGMGGNTIYF.